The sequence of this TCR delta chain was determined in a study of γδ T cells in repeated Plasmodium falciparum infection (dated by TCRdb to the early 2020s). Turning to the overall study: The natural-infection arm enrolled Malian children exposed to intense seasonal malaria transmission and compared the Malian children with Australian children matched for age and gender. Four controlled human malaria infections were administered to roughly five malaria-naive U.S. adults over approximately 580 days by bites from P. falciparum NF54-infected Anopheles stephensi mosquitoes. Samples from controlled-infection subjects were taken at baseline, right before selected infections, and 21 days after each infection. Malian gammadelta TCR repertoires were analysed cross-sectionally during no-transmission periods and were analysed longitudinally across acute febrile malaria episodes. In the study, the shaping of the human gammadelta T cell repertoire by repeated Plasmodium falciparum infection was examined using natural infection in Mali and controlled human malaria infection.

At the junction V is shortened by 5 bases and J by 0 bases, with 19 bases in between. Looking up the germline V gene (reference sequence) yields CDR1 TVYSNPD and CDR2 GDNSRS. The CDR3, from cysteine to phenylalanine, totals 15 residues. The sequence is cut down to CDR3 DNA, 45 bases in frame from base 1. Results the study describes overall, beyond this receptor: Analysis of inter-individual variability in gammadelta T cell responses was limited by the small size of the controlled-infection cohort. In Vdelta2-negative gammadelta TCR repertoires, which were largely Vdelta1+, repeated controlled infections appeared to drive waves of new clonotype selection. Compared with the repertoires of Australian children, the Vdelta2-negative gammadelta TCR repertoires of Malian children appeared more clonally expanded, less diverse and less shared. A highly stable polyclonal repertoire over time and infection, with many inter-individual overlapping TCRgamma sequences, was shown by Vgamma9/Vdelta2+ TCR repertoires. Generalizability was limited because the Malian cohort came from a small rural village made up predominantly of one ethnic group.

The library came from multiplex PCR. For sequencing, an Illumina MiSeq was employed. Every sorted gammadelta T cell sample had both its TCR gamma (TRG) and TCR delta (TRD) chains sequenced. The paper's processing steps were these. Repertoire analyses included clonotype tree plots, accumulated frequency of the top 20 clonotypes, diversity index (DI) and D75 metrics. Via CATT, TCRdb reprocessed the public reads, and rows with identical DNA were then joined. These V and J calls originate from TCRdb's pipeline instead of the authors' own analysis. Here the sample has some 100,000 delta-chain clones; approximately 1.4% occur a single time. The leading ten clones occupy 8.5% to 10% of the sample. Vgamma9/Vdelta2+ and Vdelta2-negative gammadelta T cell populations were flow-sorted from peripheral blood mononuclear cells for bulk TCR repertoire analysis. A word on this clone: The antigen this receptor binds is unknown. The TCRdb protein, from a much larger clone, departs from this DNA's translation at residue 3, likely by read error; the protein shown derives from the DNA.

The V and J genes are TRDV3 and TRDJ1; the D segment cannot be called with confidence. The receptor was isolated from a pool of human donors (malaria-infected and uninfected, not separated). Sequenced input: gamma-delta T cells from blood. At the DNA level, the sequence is TGTGCCGTCCGAGTCTTATTTGGTTACACCGATAAACTCATCTTT. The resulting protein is CAVRVLFGYTDKLIF.